This entry lists 15 T cell receptor beta chains sequenced from one sample in a study. TCRdb called the RT-PCR reads again in MiXCR, with one record for every CDR3 protein. This sample has almost 700,000 distinct CDR3 sequences, with 14% found just once. Sample: memory CD4+ T cells from blood. The receptors here all came from a female donor in good health, serving as a healthy control.

V and J are TRBV20-1 and TRBJ2-2; 13 bases line up with TRBD2. The CDR3 contains 19 residues. V gave up 1 base and J gave up 2 bases; unmatched junction bases: 10. In germline, CDR1 is DFQATT, CDR2 SNEGSKA (reference sequence). The CDR3 nucleotides read TGCAGTGCTAGAGTCGGGGTAGGACTAGCGGGAGTTAACACCGGGGAGCTGTTTTTT. This codes for CSARVGVGLAGVNTGELFF.

This clonotype has more than one count but fewer than ten. This sequence joins TRBV2 and TRBJ1-1; D possibly corresponds to TRBD1 (6 bases). This CDR3 spans 14 amino acids. Trimming stripped 7 bases from V and 0 bases from J, with 12 bases between. The germline V gene encodes CDR1 SNHLY and CDR2 FYNNEI. In DNA, the CDR3 is TGTGCCAGCATTGGGCAGGGGCTGAACACTGAAGCTTTCTTT. As protein: CASIGQGLNTEAFF.

The J gene is TRBJ1-2, the V gene TRBV5-1; 7 bases fit TRBD1. V shed 0 bases and J 6 bases; nucleotides not matched to a gene: 5. Germline V gene sequence: CDR1 SGHRS, CDR2 YFSETQ. There are 14 residues in the CDR3. CDR3 protein: CASSLDTGVNGYTF. In nucleotides, the CDR3 is TGCGCCAGCAGCTTGGATACAGGGGTTAATGGCTACACCTTC.

The chain couples TRBV20-1 to TRBJ2-1; 9 bases map to TRBD1. The CDR3 is 17 amino acids. The junction had 14 bases not matched to a gene; V was cut back by 7 bases and J by 1 base. The germline V gene has CDR1 DFQATT and CDR2 SNEGSKA (reference sequence). The chain's CDR3 is CSVWGGPDRGSYNEQFF. The CDR3 nucleotides are TGCAGTGTATGGGGAGGGCCGGACAGGGGTTCCTACAATGAGCAGTTCTTC.

This clonotype has only a few counts. The rearrangement joins TRBV7-9 to TRBJ2-1; D is undetermined. Germline-derived CDR1 and CDR2 are SEHNR and FQNEAQ (reference sequence). V lost 1 base and J 5 bases, leaving 9 bases between the germline ends. The CDR3 has 14 residues. The CDR3: CASSLESVDNEQFF. In DNA, the CDR3 is TGTGCCAGCAGCTTAGAGTCGGTGGACAATGAGCAGTTCTTC.

This clonotype showed up just a few times. The J gene is TRBJ2-1, the V gene TRBV7-3; unclear D gene. Deletions cut 2 bases from V and 9 bases from J, with 20 bases between. Germline V gene sequence: CDR1 SGHTA, CDR2 FQGTGA. The CDR3 is made up of 16 amino acids. The DNA for the CDR3 is TGTGCCAGCAGCTTACGGCACGGGTCAGGTAGTGGTGAGCAGTTCTTC. The encoded protein is CASSLRHGSGSGEQFF.

This clonotype was detected a few times. The chain has TRBV6-5 and TRBJ1-1, with TRBD1 matching 8 bases. Trimming removed 2 bases from V and 11 bases from J; junction bases left unmatched: 7. This CDR3 has 13 residues. CDR1 is MNHEY and CDR2 is SVGAGI in the germline V gene. The CDR3 region is CASSYLRTGYAFF. The CDR3 DNA reads as TGTGCCAGCAGTTACCTTAGGACAGGGTACGCTTTCTTT.

This clonotype was seen a handful of times. The V call is TRBV5-5, the J call TRBJ1-6; D gene ambiguous. Germline V gene sequence: CDR1 SGHKS, CDR2 YYEKEE (reference sequence). There are 14 residues in the CDR3. Trimming cost V 4 bases and J 6 bases, with 11 bases left between them. This CDR3 reads CASSNGPSNSPLHF. The CDR3 DNA reads as TGTGCCAGCAGCAACGGGCCGAGTAATTCACCCCTCCACTTT.

On this clonotype: A much larger clone sits a single nucleotide away, making a read error possible. The V call is TRBV20-1, the J call TRBJ2-7; 8 bases are a match to TRBD1. Germline CDR1 DFQATT, CDR2 SNEGSKA (reference sequence). This CDR3 contains 13 residues. Unmatched junction bases numbered 13, after V lost 8 bases and J lost 7 bases. The CDR3 region has the DNA TGCAGTCCCTCCGCCCAGGGGGCAAGGGAGCAGTACTTC. The encoded protein is CSPSAQGAREQYF.

V usage is TRBV20-1 and J usage is TRBJ1-1; D remains ambiguous. The CDR3 spans 14 residues. The V and J ends lost 0 bases and 1 base respectively, with 9 bases between them. CDR1 and CDR2 (germline): DFQATT, SNEGSKA (reference sequence). The CDR3 DNA follows: TGCAGTGCTAGAGATCTTTCTAGGAACACTGAAGCTTTCTTT. Its protein is CSARDLSRNTEAFF.

DNA for the CDR3: TGTGCCACCCTCCGGACAGGGGAAGTCGGGGAGCTGTTTTTT. As protein: CATLRTGEVGELFF. V gene TRBV10-3 combines with J gene TRBJ2-2; 9 bases are shared with TRBD1. CDR1 and CDR2 from the germline V gene are ENHRY and SYGVKD. With V trimmed by 10 bases and J by 7 bases, 10 bases remained unmatched. This CDR3 contains 14 residues.

This clonotype was recorded a few times. The V call is TRBV20-1, the J call TRBJ1-5; D gene unclear. Germline lookup yields CDR1 DFQATT and CDR2 SNEGSKA (reference sequence). V was cut by 3 bases and J by 2 bases, with 14 bases left in between. The CDR3 sequence is 15 residues long. CDR3 amino acids: CSASPGLMGNQPQHF. CDR3 in DNA: TGCAGTGCTAGTCCAGGCTTAATGGGCAATCAGCCCCAGCATTTT.

The gene calls are TRBV5-5 and TRBJ2-3; 8 positions agree with TRBD2. The CDR3 runs 15 residues. CDR1 and CDR2 (germline): SGHKS, YYEKEE (reference sequence). V gave up 1 base and J gave up 14 bases; unmatched junction bases: 15. The CDR3 region is CASSLSLAGFQERYF. In nucleotides, the CDR3 is TGTGCCAGCAGCTTGTCCCTAGCGGGTTTTCAGGAGCGGTATTTT.

This clonotype was seen ten or more times. This chain connects TRBV20-1 to TRBJ2-3, with 9 bases matching TRBD2. This CDR3 spans 14 amino acids. Germline CDR1 DFQATT, CDR2 SNEGSKA (reference sequence). Germline trimming cut 7 bases from V and 5 bases from J; bases unmatched to any gene: 10. The CDR3 DNA reads TGCAGTGTGTACCTAGCGGGATTGAGAGATACGCAGTATTTT. Protein product: CSVYLAGLRDTQYF.

This clonotype showed up just a few times. The gene calls are TRBV9 and TRBJ2-7; no definite D call. CDR1 and CDR2 from the germline V gene are SGDLS and YYNGEE. This CDR3 has 14 residues. V lost 0 bases, J lost 1 base, and 8 bases lay in between. The CDR3 loop reads CASSVGQKSYEQYF. The CDR3 nucleotides read TGTGCCAGCAGCGTAGGCCAGAAGTCCTACGAGCAGTACTTC.